Reported below is one T cell receptor beta chain. TCRdb keeps only in-frame clones here, not all; method: immunoSEQ multiplex PCR. The sample contains more than 65,000 clones, approximately 88% of which appear only once. Trimming stripped 5 bases from V and 8 bases from J, with 12 bases between. Germline-derived CDR1 and CDR2 are SGHVS and FQNEAQ. CDR3 length equals 13 residues. This entry is derived from a study of technical replicates of blood from several donors. The sequencing sample was made of PBMCs. This TCR was recovered from a human donor in good health. Some clones in this sample may be carry-over from other donors' samples. The chain joins TRBV7-8 to TRBJ1-4; possibly TRBD1 for D (6 bases). In DNA, the CDR3 is TGTGCCAGCAGCCTCCGGACAGAGGAAAAACTGTTTTTT. It yields the protein CASSLRTEEKLFF.